A single sample gave rise to the 29 T cell receptor beta chains below, sequenced in a study of T cell repertoires in cytomegalovirus infection (dated by TCRdb to 2018 to 2020). Sequencing used an Illumina HiSeq 1500. The raw public reads went through TCRdb reprocessing: fastp at Q25, MiXCR clone calling, in-frame beta chains kept. Duplicate CDR3 protein sequences are folded into a single record with the most common DNA and genes. The sample table holds just over 300,000 distinct CDR3 sequences, of which 15% to 20% were seen once. The top ten clones comprise about 11% of the sample. The sequenced material came from PBMCs. All receptors derive from a human donor in good health (CMV status not recorded). Some clones in this sample may be carry-over from other donors' samples.

This chain uses TRBV28 with TRBJ1-4, with unresolved D. V was clipped by 6 bases and J by 6 bases, with 14 bases between them. The CDR3 is 14 residues long. Germline CDR1 and CDR2: MDHEN and SYDVKM. This chain's CDR3 is CASSRGDTHEKLFF. CDR3 in DNA: TGTGCCAGCAGCCGAGGAGACACTCATGAAAAACTGTTTTTT.

The sample holds many counts of this clonotype. The CDR3 loop reads CASSFDREETQYF. The CDR3, as DNA: TGTGCCAGCAGCTTTGACAGGGAAGAGACCCAGTACTTC. J is TRBJ2-5 and V is TRBV7-2, with 7 bases identical to TRBD1. The CDR3 contains 13 residues. CDR1 is SGHTA, CDR2 FQGNSA, per germline. Germline trimming cut 3 bases from V and 3 bases from J; bases unmatched to any gene: 1. Complete variable domain (other parts from reference TRBV7-2 and TRBJ2-5): GAGVSQSPSNKVTEKGKDVELRCDPISGHTALYWYRQSLGQGLEFLIYFQGNSAPDKSGLPSDRFSAERTGGSVSTLTIQRTQQEDSAVYLCASSFDREETQYFGPGTRLLVL.

This clonotype was seen repeatedly, ten times or more. One end of the junction varies from germline; a read error may be responsible. The chain combines TRBV6-2 or TRBV6-3 with TRBJ1-1; 8 bases agree with TRBD1. Germline V CDR1 and CDR2: MNHEY, SVGEGT. The CDR3 spans 14 residues. The CDR3 region has the DNA TGTGCCAGCAGATACTCTACAGGGGGCACTGAAGCTTTCTTT. Translated, it gives CASRYSTGGTEAFF.

The chain joins TRBV24-1 to TRBJ2-1; 11 bases agree with TRBD2. V gave up 6 bases and J gave up 10 bases; unmatched junction bases: 7. Germline V CDR1 and CDR2: KGHDR, SFDVKD. The CDR3 is made up of 14 amino acids. The chain's CDR3 is CATSISGGAEEQFF. CDR3 nucleotide sequence: TGTGCCACCAGTATTAGCGGGGGGGCCGAAGAGCAGTTCTTC.

This clonotype has ten or more counts. The chain employs TRBV11-2 and TRBJ1-2, with D unclear. CDR1 and CDR2 from the germline V gene are SGHAT and FQNNGV. The V and J ends lost 1 base and 0 bases respectively, with 9 bases between them. The length of the CDR3 is 15 residues. CDR3 in amino acids: CASSLVANANYGYTF. DNA of the CDR3: TGTGCCAGCAGCTTAGTGGCGAATGCTAACTATGGCTACACCTTC. Variable domain in full (rest from reference TRBV11-2 and TRBJ1-2): EAGVAQSPRYKIIEKRQSVAFWCNPISGHATLYWYQQILGQGPKLLIQFQNNGVVDDSQLPKDRFSAERLKGVDSTLKIQPAKLEDSAVYLCASSLVANANYGYTFGSGTRLTVV.

Ten or more counts support this clonotype. The rearrangement links TRBV28 to TRBJ2-7; TRBD1 might be the D (6 bases). The CDR3 totals 14 residues. Trimming removed 6 bases at V and 2 bases at J, with 14 bases between. Germline V CDR1 and CDR2: MDHEN, SYDVKM. CDR3 amino acids: CASRPAQGAYEQYF. The CDR3 DNA is TGTGCCAGCAGACCGGCACAGGGAGCCTACGAGCAGTACTTC.

This clonotype occurred a few times. V gene TRBV12-3 or TRBV12-4 combines with J gene TRBJ2-1, with 7 bases that match TRBD1. The CDR3 is made up of 12 amino acids. V gave up 4 bases and J gave up 11 bases; unmatched junction bases: 5. In nucleotides, the CDR3 is TGTGCCAGCAGTTACGGGACAGCTAAGCAGTTCTTC. Translated, it gives CASSYGTAKQFF.

The chain couples TRBV27 to TRBJ2-7; D not resolved. CDR3 length: 15 amino acids. Germline V gives CDR1 MNHEY, CDR2 SMNVEV (reference sequence). V was pared by 1 base and J by 4 bases, with 14 bases between. The CDR3 coding sequence is TGTGCCAGCAGTTTATATTACTCTGCAGAATACGAGCAGTACTTC. It translates to CASSLYYSAEYEQYF.

The rearrangement joins TRBV28 to TRBJ2-3, with a weak D call TRBD2 (6 bases). Trimming cost V 4 bases and J 6 bases, with 20 bases left between them. Germline-derived CDR1 and CDR2 are MDHEN and SYDVKM. CDR3 length equals 16 residues. DNA of the CDR3: TGTGCCAGCAGTTCCCCGGAACTAGCAGGAGTCGATACGCAGTATTTT. This encodes CASSSPELAGVDTQYF. The complete variable domain, with remaining parts taken from reference TRBV28 and TRBJ2-3, reads DVKVTQSSRYLVKRTGEKVFLECVQDMDHENMFWYRQDPGLGLRLIYFSYDVKMKEKGDIPEGYSVSREKKERFSLILESASTNQTSMYLCASSSPELAGVDTQYFGPGTRLTVL.

This clonotype has a handful of counts. The genes are TRBV9 and TRBJ1-4; D remains ambiguous. Germline CDR1 reads SGDLS; CDR2 reads YYNGEE. V was pared by 2 bases and J by 7 bases, with 12 bases between. The CDR3 sequence is 14 residues long. As DNA, the CDR3 is TGTGCCAGCAGCGTCGGGCAGCCGGGTGAAAAACTGTTTTTT. Its protein product is CASSVGQPGEKLFF.

V and J are TRBV15 and TRBJ2-7; D unresolved. CDR1 is LNHNV and CDR2 is YYDKDF in the germline V gene (reference sequence). V lost 8 bases and J 6 bases, leaving 14 bases between the germline ends. The CDR3 totals 12 residues. For the CDR3, the DNA is TGTGCCACCTCACCTGCTTCCACCGAGCAGTACTTC. Its protein product is CATSPASTEQYF.

This clonotype was found many times. The chain is built from TRBV6-6 and TRBJ1-5; a weak D match, TRBD1 (6 bases). The length of the CDR3 is 15 residues. Germline V lookup: CDR1 MNHNY, CDR2 SVGAGI (reference sequence). Deletions cut 6 bases from V and 2 bases from J, with 14 bases between. DNA of the CDR3: TGTGCCAGCAGCTGGGAGGGGGTTCGCAATCAGCCCCAGCATTTT. Protein product: CASSWEGVRNQPQHF.

This clonotype was counted between two and nine times. V usage is TRBV2 and J usage is TRBJ1-2; possible D gene TRBD1, 6 bases. Germline-derived CDR1 and CDR2 are SNHLY and FYNNEI. Trimming shortened V by 3 bases and J by 2 bases, and 13 bases separated the two germline ends. The CDR3 extends over 15 amino acids. The CDR3 DNA follows: TGTGCCAGCAGTGACCACAGGGACGGGAACTATGGCTACACCTTC. This translates into CASSDHRDGNYGYTF.

The chain uses TRBV3-1 and TRBJ1-2, with 11 positions matching TRBD1. CDR3 length: 19 amino acids. The J segment lost 2 bases and the V segment lost 0 bases, leaving 11 bases of the junction unmatched. Germline V gives CDR1 LGHDT, CDR2 YNNKEL (reference sequence). The chain's CDR3 is CASSQDSGQGAIRNYGYTF. CDR3 nucleotides: TGTGCCAGCAGCCAAGATTCCGGACAGGGGGCAATTAGAAACTATGGCTACACCTTC.

This clonotype was detected ten times or more. This chain joins TRBV12-3 or TRBV12-4 and TRBJ1-1; D is unresolved. The CDR3 loop spans 15 amino acids. The ends were cut back, 3 bases at V and 1 base at J, with 12 bases in the middle. DNA for the CDR3: TGTGCCAGCAGTTTCCCCCCACAGTGGAACACTGAAGCTTTCTTT. Translating gives CASSFPPQWNTEAFF.

The chain has TRBV4-1 and TRBJ2-3, with 7 bases that match TRBD1. Germline loops: CDR1 MGHRA, CDR2 YSYEKL. V trimming: 1 base; J trimming: 4 bases; junction bases outside the gene matches: 5. The CDR3 runs to 15 residues. This CDR3 is CASSQGQGVSDTQYF. DNA of the CDR3: TGCGCCAGCAGCCAAGGACAGGGAGTCTCAGATACGCAGTATTTT.

CDR3 coding DNA: TGCGCCAGCAGCCGCCTAGCGGGGGGGATAGATACGCAGTATTTT. It specifies CASSRLAGGIDTQYF. V and J are TRBV4-1 and TRBJ2-3; 12 bases match TRBD2. Per germline, CDR1 MGHRA and CDR2 YSYEKL. The length of the CDR3 is 15 residues. J gave up 5 bases and V 4 bases, and 4 bases lay outside the gene matches.

About this clonotype: This may be a read error: a much more frequent sequence differs by one nucleotide. The chain links TRBV7-8 to TRBJ1-6, with D perhaps matching TRBD1 (5 bases). The CDR3 loop spans 17 amino acids. Germline CDR1 SGHVS, CDR2 FQNEAQ. The CDR3 reads CANSFKAGNFLYSPLHF. The CDR3 region has the DNA TGTGCCAACAGCTTTAAAGCAGGGAATTTCCTTTATTCACCCCTCCACTTT. Looking up the rest from reference TRBV7-8 and TRBJ1-6 gives the full variable domain: GAGVSQSPRYKVAKRGQDVALRCDPISGHVSLFWYQQALGQGPEFLTYFQNEAQLDKSGLPSDRFFAERPEGSVSTLKIQRTQQEDSAVYLCANSFKAGNFLYSPLHFGNGTRLTVT.

The chain uses TRBV20-1 and TRBJ1-4, with D unresolved. This CDR3 is 13 amino acids long. CDR1 is DFQATT and CDR2 is SNEGSKA in the germline V gene (reference sequence). V lost 1 base and J lost 4, with 7 bases in between. The CDR3 bases are TGCAGTGCTAGAGTGGCCGATAATGAAAAACTGTTTTTT. This translates into CSARVADNEKLFF.

The chain joins TRBV15 to TRBJ1-5; 10 positions agree with TRBD1. The J segment lost 1 base and the V segment lost 5 bases, leaving 17 bases of the junction unmatched. This CDR3 is 20 amino acids long. Looked up from germline, CDR1 is LNHNV and CDR2 is YYDKDF (reference sequence). The CDR3 region is CATSGYSGTGATGSNQPQHF. The CDR3 region has the DNA TGTGCCACCAGCGGATATTCCGGGACAGGGGCTACAGGCAGCAATCAGCCCCAGCATTTT.

The chain couples TRBV10-3 to TRBJ1-6; D not certain. CDR1 is ENHRY and CDR2 is SYGVKD in the germline V gene. The CDR3 is made up of 13 amino acids. V was trimmed by 11 bases and J by 6 bases, leaving 14 bases between them. This chain's CDR3 is CAARAGTNSPLHF. DNA for the CDR3: TGTGCCGCCCGGGCGGGTACTAATTCACCCCTCCACTTT.

The V and J genes are TRBV5-1 and TRBJ1-6; D is uncertain. The V gene lost 0 bases and the J gene lost 5 bases, with 9 bases spanning the gap. This CDR3 is built from 15 residues. CDR1 is SGHRS and CDR2 is YFSETQ in the germline V gene. The CDR3 protein is CASSLGAGNNSPLHF. In nucleotides, the CDR3 is TGCGCCAGCAGCTTGGGGGCAGGAAATAATTCACCCCTCCACTTT.

This chain connects TRBV7-2 to TRBJ1-1; D uncertain. The V gene lost 8 bases and the J gene lost 3 bases, with 13 bases spanning the gap. This CDR3 is 13 amino acids long. Germline V gene sequence: CDR1 SGHTA, CDR2 FQGNSA. The CDR3 loop reads CASDKGRDTEAFF. The CDR3 DNA follows: TGTGCCAGCGATAAAGGACGGGACACTGAAGCTTTCTTT.

The chain recombines TRBV2 with TRBJ2-7; 10 bases agree with TRBD1. The CDR3 is 17 amino acids. V lost 4 bases to trimming and J lost 0 bases; unmatched junction nucleotides: 9. The V gene's germline CDR1 is SNHLY and CDR2 FYNNEI. CDR3 bases: TGTGCCAGCAGTGCCGTGGACAGGGGGTTCTTCTCCTACGAGCAGTACTTC. It translates to CASSAVDRGFFSYEQYF.

The chain couples TRBV2 to TRBJ1-1; D is undetermined. The germline V gene encodes CDR1 SNHLY and CDR2 FYNNEI. The CDR3 extends over 11 amino acids. Trimming took 6 bases from V and 7 from J, leaving 9 bases between them. The CDR3 DNA reads TGTGCCAGCAGAGAGACCGGTGAAGCTTTCTTT. Its translation is CASRETGEAFF. The variable domain in full, with the rest retrieved from reference TRBV2 and TRBJ1-1, is EPEVTQTPSHQVTQMGQEVILRCVPISNHLYFYWYRQILGQKVEFLVSFYNNEISEKSEIFDDQFSVERPDGSNFTLKIRSTKLEDSAMYFCASRETGEAFFGQGTRLTVV.

This clonotype was picked up many times. This CDR3 is CASSRWKDQPQHF. CDR3 coding DNA: TGTGCCAGCAGTAGGTGGAAAGATCAGCCCCAGCATTTT. The chain has TRBV6-5 and TRBJ1-5; D not certain. Germline V gene lookup returns CDR1 MNHEY and CDR2 SVGAGI. CDR3 length: 13 residues. Trimming took off 5 bases at V and 5 bases at J, with 10 bases between the two ends.

In this sample, this clonotype turned up a few times. V is TRBV20-1 and J is TRBJ2-7, with a tentative D call TRBD1 (5 bases). The CDR3 has 16 residues. Germline V gene lookup returns CDR1 DFQATT and CDR2 SNEGSKA (reference sequence). Between the trimmed V and J ends, which lost 2 bases and 5 bases, there was a span of 22 bases. CDR3 sequence reads: CSARRTGRFIGDEQYF. For the CDR3, the DNA is TGCAGTGCTAGAAGAACCGGCAGGTTTATAGGGGACGAGCAGTACTTC.

The chain couples TRBV6-5 to TRBJ2-7; 9 nucleotides line up with TRBD1. The CDR3 consists of 15 residues. V was clipped by 5 bases and J by 5 bases; unmatched bases: 10. Germline V gives CDR1 MNHEY, CDR2 SVGAGI. This chain's CDR3 is CASSAVGQGTHEQYF. In nucleotides, the CDR3 is TGTGCCAGCAGTGCCGTGGGACAGGGTACACACGAGCAGTACTTC.

This clonotype has a handful of counts. The chain uses TRBV19 and TRBJ2-3; TRBD1 matches at 10 bases. The length of the CDR3 is 16 residues. After removal of 10 bases from V and 2 bases from J, the junction contained 12 bases not matched to a gene. CDR1 is LNHDA, CDR2 SQIVND, per germline (reference sequence). The CDR3 bases are TGTGCCACCACGTCCCGGGACAGGGGAGACACAGATACGCAGTATTTT. Protein sequence: CATTSRDRGDTDTQYF.